Following are 21 T cell receptor beta chains from one sample sequenced in a study of T cell repertoires in cytomegalovirus infection. TCRdb used MiXCR to reprocess the reads, holding one entry per CDR3 protein. Of 70,000 to 95,000 distinct CDR3 sequences listed, about 29% were seen once; the top ten hold less than 75%. These receptors lack a known antigen. The sequencing here drew on CD8+ T cells from cultured PBMCs, taken from culture after CMV antigen stimulation. These receptors were obtained from a human donor in good health (CMV status not recorded). Some clones in this sample may be carry-over from other donors' samples.

This clonotype has a handful of counts. The rearrangement joins TRBV7-2 to TRBJ2-3; TRBD1 aligns across 7 bases. The CDR3 consists of 15 residues. CDR1 and CDR2 (germline): SGHTA, FQGNSA. The V segment lost 4 bases and the J segment 3 bases; nucleotides outside the gene matches: 7. CDR3 sequence reads: CASSSVGGATDTQYF. CDR3 DNA sequence: TGTGCCAGCAGCTCAGTAGGGGGCGCGACAGATACGCAGTATTTT. The variable domain in full, with the rest retrieved from reference TRBV7-2 and TRBJ2-3, is GAGVSQSPSNKVTEKGKDVELRCDPISGHTALYWYRQSLGQGLEFLIYFQGNSAPDKSGLPSDRFSAERTGGSVSTLTIQRTQQEDSAVYLCASSSVGGATDTQYFGPGTRLTVL.

This chain joins TRBV12-3 or TRBV12-4 and TRBJ2-6, with no clear D. The CDR3 is 14 amino acids. Trimming left V 7 bases short and J 4 bases short, with 11 bases between. Written as DNA, the CDR3 is TGTGCCAGCACCCCGTTTATCGGGGCCAACGTCCTGACTTTC. Protein: CASTPFIGANVLTF.

This clonotype showed up many times. This chain joins TRBV6-1 and TRBJ1-1, with D perhaps matching TRBD1 (6 bases). V was clipped by 6 bases and J by 4 bases, with 12 bases between them. CDR3 length: 13 amino acids. Germline CDR1 is MNHNS and CDR2 is SASEGT. As DNA, the CDR3 is TGTGCCAGCAGCCTAACAGGGATCACTGAAGCTTTCTTT. This codes for CASSLTGITEAFF.

In this sample, this clonotype turned up many times. The chain links TRBV4-1 to TRBJ2-7; weak D call: TRBD1 (5 bases). Trimming removed 1 base from V and 3 bases from J, with 16 bases in between. The CDR3 covers 16 residues. Germline CDR1 reads MGHRA; CDR2 reads YSYEKL. This CDR3 reads CASSQGGSTYYYEQYF. In DNA form, the CDR3 reads TGCGCCAGCAGCCAAGGGGGCAGCACATATTACTACGAGCAGTACTTC.

The rearrangement joins TRBV6-1 to TRBJ2-1; D may match TRBD1 or TRBD2 (6 bases each). There are 14 residues in the CDR3. Deletions cut 8 bases from V and 2 bases from J, with 13 bases between. Germline V CDR1 and CDR2: MNHNS, SASEGT. The CDR3 protein is CASGLQGPYNEQFF. The CDR3 DNA follows: TGTGCCAGCGGACTACAGGGCCCCTACAATGAGCAGTTCTTC.

This clonotype was found many times. J is TRBJ2-7 and V is TRBV7-2; D gene unclear. CDR1 and CDR2 (germline): SGHTA, FQGNSA. The CDR3 contains 14 residues. Between the trimmed V and J ends, which lost 2 bases and 5 bases, there was a span of 13 bases. Here the CDR3 reads CASSLPSSRDEQYF. CDR3 in DNA: TGTGCCAGCAGCTTACCATCCTCCCGGGACGAGCAGTACTTC.

This clonotype has more than one count but fewer than ten. The chain has TRBV6-5 and TRBJ2-2; the D gene is possibly TRBD2 (5 bases). Per germline, CDR1 MNHEY and CDR2 SVGAGI. The V gene lost 4 bases and the J gene lost 7 bases, with 16 bases spanning the gap. The CDR3 is made up of 15 amino acids. CDR3 region: CASSSGLATVGELFF. The CDR3 DNA reads TGTGCCAGCAGTTCAGGTTTAGCGACGGTCGGGGAGCTGTTTTTT.

This clonotype has a handful of counts. The J gene is TRBJ2-1, the V gene TRBV18; possible D gene TRBD1, 7 bases. V was shortened by 6 bases and J by 5 bases, with 20 bases between the two germline ends. This CDR3 region has 16 residues. Germline CDR1 reads KGHSH; CDR2 reads LQKENI. CDR3 nucleotide sequence: TGTGCCAGCTCCCTCGAGTGGAGGGGGCGCAACAATGAGCAGTTCTTC. It yields the protein CASSLEWRGRNNEQFF.

The rearrangement joins TRBV20-1 to TRBJ2-4; D unresolved. Trimming left V 3 bases short and J 0 bases short, with 12 bases between. The CDR3 extends over 15 amino acids. Germline-derived CDR1 and CDR2 are DFQATT and SNEGSKA (reference sequence). The CDR3 loop reads CSASDDRLAKNIQYF. The CDR3 DNA follows: TGCAGTGCTAGTGATGATCGGCTAGCCAAAAACATTCAGTACTTC.

This clonotype is a singleton in its sample. The rearrangement joins TRBV29-1 to TRBJ2-7; tentatively, D is TRBD1 (6 bases). Germline CDR1 is SQVTM and CDR2 is ANQGSEA. Trimming removed 1 base at V and 7 bases at J, with 11 bases between. The CDR3 consists of 12 residues. CDR3 DNA sequence: TGCAGCGTTGAAGGACAGGCCCAGGAGCAGTACTTC. It encodes CSVEGQAQEQYF.

This clonotype was found many times. As DNA, the CDR3 is TGTGCCAGCAGCCCCCTCAACCCAAGCTCCTACGAGCAGTACTTC. Its translation: CASSPLNPSSYEQYF. This sequence joins TRBV7-8 and TRBJ2-7; D gene ambiguous. V lost 5 bases, J lost 0 bases, and 14 bases lay in between. Per germline, CDR1 SGHVS and CDR2 FQNEAQ. The CDR3 contains 15 residues.

This chain uses TRBV6-6 with TRBJ2-7, with 7 bases that match TRBD1. Germline V gives CDR1 MNHNY, CDR2 SVGAGI (reference sequence). CDR3 length equals 15 residues. The junction had 11 bases not matched to a gene; V was cut back by 6 bases and J by 3 bases. The CDR3 nucleotides read TGTGCCAGCAGGGTAATCCGAGACAGGGTCTACGAGCAGTACTTC. It codes for CASRVIRDRVYEQYF.

V is TRBV7-6 and J is TRBJ2-5; 10 bases map to TRBD1. This CDR3 spans 20 amino acids. Germline CDR1 is SGHVS and CDR2 is FNYEAQ. The V segment lost 1 base and the J segment 4 bases; nucleotides outside the gene matches: 18. CDR3 protein: CASSLVAFGTGESLGETQYF. The CDR3 coding sequence is TGTGCCAGCAGCTTAGTAGCCTTTGGGACAGGGGAATCCCTTGGAGAGACCCAGTACTTC.

At least ten counts were recorded for this clonotype. V gene TRBV7-9 combines with J gene TRBJ2-1, with TRBD1 matching 8 bases. The CDR3 has 16 amino acids. V lost 5 bases, J lost 4 bases, and 10 bases stayed unmatched. Germline-derived CDR1 and CDR2 are SEHNR and FQNEAQ (reference sequence). The CDR3 region is CASSPRTGKGYNEQFF. The CDR3 DNA sequence: TGTGCCAGCAGCCCCCGGACAGGGAAGGGGTACAATGAGCAGTTCTTC.

The chain has TRBV27 and TRBJ2-2; D remains ambiguous. Germline CDR1 and CDR2: MNHEY and SMNVEV (reference sequence). The CDR3 has 14 amino acids. V gave up 5 bases and J gave up 4 bases, with 11 bases separating them. In nucleotides, the CDR3 is TGTGCCAGCAGTCCTCCAGTGGCCACCGGGGAGCTGTTTTTT. Translating it yields CASSPPVATGELFF.

The chain links TRBV12-3 or TRBV12-4 to TRBJ2-2; TRBD1 is a possible D gene (6 bases). CDR3 length: 12 residues. V lost 6 bases and J 6 bases, leaving 8 bases between the germline ends. The CDR3 region is CASRQGAGELFF. The CDR3 coding sequence is TGTGCCAGCAGACAGGGCGCCGGGGAGCTGTTTTTT.

This chain joins TRBV5-4 and TRBJ1-3, with TRBD1 matching over 10 bases. The germline V gene encodes CDR1 SGHNT and CDR2 YYREEE (reference sequence). With V trimmed by 4 bases and J by 8 bases, 6 bases remained unmatched. The CDR3 runs 14 residues. CDR3 loop: CASSATGGWDTIYF. The CDR3 DNA sequence: TGTGCCAGCAGCGCGACAGGGGGCTGGGACACCATATATTTT.

The sample holds many counts of this clonotype. CDR3 DNA: TGTGCCAGCAGTGTGGACTTTGGCTACAATGAGCAGTTCTTC. Translated, it gives CASSVDFGYNEQFF. V and J are TRBV2 and TRBJ2-1, with a tentative D call TRBD2 (5 bases). Germline CDR1 and CDR2: SNHLY and FYNNEI. V was pared by 4 bases and J by 3 bases, with 10 bases between. This CDR3 spans 14 amino acids.

The CDR3 region has the DNA TGTGCCAGCACCCATCTTGGTGACACAGATACGCAGTATTTT. Translation: CASTHLGDTDTQYF. The chain couples TRBV27 to TRBJ2-3; no reliable D call. V was trimmed by 7 bases and J by 2 bases, leaving 13 bases between them. The germline CDR1 and CDR2 sequences are MNHEY and SMNVEV (reference sequence). This CDR3 has 14 amino acids.

Only a few counts were recorded for this clonotype. The chain couples TRBV7-6 to TRBJ1-6; 8 bases map to TRBD1. Germline trimming cut 4 bases from V and 10 bases from J; bases unmatched to any gene: 6. CDR1 and CDR2 (germline): SGHVS, FNYEAQ. CDR3 length equals 14 residues. The CDR3 reads CASSSTGAGSPLHF. CDR3 DNA sequence: TGTGCCAGCAGCTCGACAGGGGCTGGGTCACCCCTCCACTTT.

This clonotype has more than one count but fewer than ten. The chain couples TRBV6-2 or TRBV6-3 to TRBJ2-1; no reliable D call. Germline lookup yields CDR1 MNHEY and CDR2 SVGEGT. V was shortened by 8 bases and J by 4 bases, with 3 bases between the two germline ends. The CDR3 is 10 residues long. CDR3 sequence: CASGYNEQFF. CDR3 sequence (DNA): TGTGCCAGCGGGTACAATGAGCAGTTCTTC.